This T cell receptor beta chain was recorded in a study of CD8+CD57+ T cells in acquired aplastic anemia. The overall study: Around 3.5 ug was the average amount of DNA from sorted CD4+ and CD8+ cells. Study-level results: It was found that fewer than 35 CD8+ CDR3 sequences were shared between patients and controls.

As for this clonotype: Its matching antigen is unknown.

Before being chosen for sequencing, patients had shown CD8+CD57+ cell expansion by flow cytometry. Severe acquired aplastic anemia affected all patients. The CDR3 runs 14 residues. CDR1 is DFQATT, CDR2 SNEGSKA, per germline (reference sequence). The ends lost 2 bases at V and 5 bases at J; junction bases unmatched: 7. Both TCR beta VDJ combination and CDR3 sequence profiling were carried out. Genomic DNA was the template for this profiling. One entry per CDR3 protein results from TCRdb running MiXCR on the reads. Here the sample spans 180,000 or so distinct CDR3 sequences, about 60% being singletons. The sequenced sample was sorted CD4+, CD8+, or CD8+CD57+ T cells (not recorded which) from PBMCs. The rearrangement joins TRBV20-1 to TRBJ1-2, with 8 nucleotides matching TRBD1. This receptor was taken from a human donor with aplastic anemia. The CDR3 DNA reads TGCAGTGCTAGACCCGGGACAGGTCTTTATGGCTACACCTTC. It translates to CSARPGTGLYGYTF.